The 3 T cell receptor beta chains listed next were all sequenced from one sample in a study of Tregs in tolerant kidney transplant recipients. Data came from immunoSEQ multiplex PCR; TCRdb stores just in-frame clones and leaves some out. The table shows 120,000 or so clones, with around 94% occurring only once. The sample comprised CD4+ T cells from blood. Receptor source: a human donor in good health.

The chain is built from TRBV30 and TRBJ1-2, with D possibly being TRBD1 (5 bases). This CDR3 is 15 amino acids long. Trimming removed 2 bases at V and 4 bases at J, with 17 bases between. Germline V gene data show CDR1 as GTSNPN and CDR2 as SVGIG (reference sequence). CDR3 in DNA: TGTGCCTGGAGTTCGTATCACGGGGGAAGCTATGGCTACACCTTC. It translates to CAWSSYHGGSYGYTF.

The gene calls are TRBV5-1 and TRBJ2-5, with no clear D. Germline V gene data show CDR1 as SGHRS and CDR2 as YFSETQ. Trimming cost V 2 bases and J 2 bases, with 7 bases left between them. The CDR3 spans 13 residues. CDR3 coding DNA: TGCGCCAGCAGCTTCGGTAGGCAAGAGACCCAGTACTTC. Residues: CASSFGRQETQYF.

This chain uses TRBV2 with TRBJ2-1, with D hard to call. The CDR3 is 13 residues long. Trimming cost V 5 bases and J 5 bases, with 10 bases left between them. The germline V gene encodes CDR1 SNHLY and CDR2 FYNNEI. CDR3 in amino acids: CASSLSTNNEQFF. The CDR3 DNA reads as TGTGCCAGCAGTCTCAGCACCAACAATGAGCAGTTCTTC.